What follows are 12 T cell receptor beta chains derived from one specimen sequenced in a study of cytomegalovirus exposure and HLA in healthy donors. PCR was performed using 60 Vbeta and 13 Jbeta primers. Sequencing used immunoSEQ multiplex PCR; TCRdb keeps in-frame clones, though not all of them. The sample lists some 140,000 clones, about 80% occurring once. Specimen: PBMCs. The source of these receptors is a man aged 25 to 45 in good health and CMV-seropositive.

This clone appeared a few times. The genes are TRBV6-5 and TRBJ1-2, with D possibly TRBD1 on 5 matching bases. V lost 2 bases and J 8 bases, leaving 9 bases between the germline ends. CDR1 MNHEY and CDR2 SVGAGI come from the germline V gene. The CDR3 runs 12 residues. The CDR3 sequence: CASSYGGEGYTF. The CDR3 coding sequence is TGTGCCAGCAGTTACGGAGGGGAGGGCTACACCTTC.

CDR3 residues: CASSIGTSVIASTDTQYF. Here the CDR3 DNA reads TGTGCCAGCAGCATAGGGACTAGTGTAATCGCTAGCACAGATACGCAGTATTTT. This rearrangement joins TRBV5-6 to TRBJ2-3, with 8 bases lining up with TRBD2. The CDR3 is 18 amino acids. V lost 4 bases, J lost 0 bases, and 13 bases stayed unmatched. CDR1 and CDR2 from the germline V gene are SGHDT and YYEEEE. Full variable domain (remainder filled in from reference TRBV5-6 and TRBJ2-3): DAGVTQSPTHLIKTRGQQVTLRCSPKSGHDTVSWYQQALGQGPQFIFQYYEEEERQRGNFPDRFSGHQFPNYSSELNVNALLLGDSALYLCASSIGTSVIASTDTQYFGPGTRLTVL.

The CDR3 protein is CASSLVQGRLFF. For the CDR3, the DNA is TGTGCCAGCAGCTTGGTGCAGGGGAGGCTGTTTTTT. The rearrangement joins TRBV5-6 to TRBJ2-2; TRBD1 is a possible D gene (6 bases). The CDR3 is 12 residues long. V gave up 0 bases and J gave up 13 bases, with 10 bases separating them. Germline CDR1 reads SGHDT; CDR2 reads YYEEEE.

This chain links TRBV5-6 with TRBJ1-1, with a tentative D call TRBD1 (6 bases). The CDR3 consists of 12 residues. V lost 4 bases and J lost 7, with 11 bases in between. CDR1 and CDR2 (germline): SGHDT, YYEEEE. CDR3 residues: CASSRQDFEAFF. The CDR3 bases are TGTGCCAGCAGCAGACAGGATTTTGAAGCTTTCTTT.

This chain uses TRBV9 with TRBJ2-1; D gene uncertain. V lost 1 base and J lost 6, with 11 bases in between. The CDR3 consists of 14 residues. CDR1 SGDLS and CDR2 YYNGEE come from the germline V gene. CDR3 loop: CASSVTASPNEQFF. The CDR3 region has the DNA TGTGCCAGCAGCGTAACGGCTAGTCCCAATGAGCAGTTCTTC.

V gene TRBV9 combines with J gene TRBJ2-2; D is uncertain. V shed 0 bases and J shed 0 bases, with 9 bases lying between them. CDR3 size: 16 residues. Germline lookup yields CDR1 SGDLS and CDR2 YYNGEE. DNA for the CDR3: TGTGCCAGCAGCGTAGCCTCCAGGACGAACACCGGGGAGCTGTTTTTT. Protein product: CASSVASRTNTGELFF.

This chain connects TRBV5-6 to TRBJ2-7, with TRBD2 identical over 10 bases. CDR3 length equals 15 residues. V dropped 4 bases and J dropped 9; count of bases not matched to a gene: 13. Germline loops: CDR1 SGHDT, CDR2 YYEEEE. CDR3 region: CASSRAGASGSVQYF. DNA for the CDR3: TGTGCCAGCAGCCGGGCGGGTGCTAGCGGGAGTGTGCAGTACTTC.

Here the CDR3 reads CASSTGLMRPYNEQFF. CDR3 DNA: TGTGCCAGCAGCACCGGACTGATGAGGCCCTACAATGAGCAGTTCTTC. The genes are TRBV7-9 and TRBJ2-1; a weak D match, TRBD2 (5 bases). The V and J ends lost 5 bases and 2 bases respectively, with 16 bases between them. Per the germline V gene, CDR1 is SEHNR and CDR2 is FQNEAQ (reference sequence). The length of the CDR3 is 16 residues.

The chain links TRBV2 to TRBJ2-5, with TRBD2 matching 10 bases. Germline-derived CDR1 and CDR2 are SNHLY and FYNNEI. This CDR3 has 15 residues. Trimming at V came to 4 bases and at J to 5 bases, leaving 7 bases not matched to a gene. In DNA form, the CDR3 reads TGTGCCAGCAGTGGCGTTAGCGGGGGGTCGGAGACCCAGTACTTC. Its protein is CASSGVSGGSETQYF.

V gene TRBV2 combines with J gene TRBJ2-3, with 10 bases matching TRBD1. The germline CDR1 and CDR2 sequences are SNHLY and FYNNEI. V dropped 5 bases and J dropped 6; count of bases not matched to a gene: 11. The CDR3 runs 16 residues. The CDR3 loop reads CASSKIGTGVMDTQYF. The CDR3 DNA is TGTGCCAGCAGTAAAATCGGGACAGGGGTTATGGATACGCAGTATTTT.

The rearrangement uses TRBV7-3 and TRBJ2-3; the match to TRBD2 covers 7 bases. Germline lookup yields CDR1 SGHTA and CDR2 FQGTGA. V shed 2 bases, J shed 4 bases, and the junction held 3 bases outside the gene matches. The CDR3 consists of 14 residues. CDR3 in amino acids: CASSLDGRSDTQYF. CDR3 sequence (DNA): TGTGCCAGCAGCTTAGACGGGAGGTCAGATACGCAGTATTTT.

The chain joins TRBV5-1 to TRBJ2-3; TRBD1 matches at 8 bases. Germline-derived CDR1 and CDR2 are SGHRS and YFSETQ. Trimming removed 3 bases from V and 4 bases from J; junction bases left unmatched: 4. The CDR3 contains 14 residues. CDR3 amino acids: CASSYGQGPDTQYF. CDR3 nucleotides: TGCGCCAGCAGCTACGGACAGGGACCAGATACGCAGTATTTT.